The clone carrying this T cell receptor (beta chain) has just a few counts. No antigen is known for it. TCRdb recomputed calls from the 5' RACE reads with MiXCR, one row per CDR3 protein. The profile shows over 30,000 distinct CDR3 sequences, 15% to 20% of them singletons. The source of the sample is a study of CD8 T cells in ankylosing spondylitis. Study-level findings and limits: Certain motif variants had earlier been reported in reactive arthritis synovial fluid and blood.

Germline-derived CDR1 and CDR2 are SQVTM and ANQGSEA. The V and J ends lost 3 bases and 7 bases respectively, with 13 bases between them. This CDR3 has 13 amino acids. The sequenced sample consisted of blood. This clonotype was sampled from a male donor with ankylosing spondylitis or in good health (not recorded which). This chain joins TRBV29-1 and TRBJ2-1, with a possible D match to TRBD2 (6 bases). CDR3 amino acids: CSVEVEAGNEQFF. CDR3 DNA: TGCAGCGTTGAGGTTGAGGCGGGGAATGAGCAGTTCTTC.